The source of this TCR beta chain is a study of T cell repertoires in cytomegalovirus infection. This CDR3 is built from 16 residues. Trimming removed 3 bases at V and 1 base at J, with 13 bases between. Germline V CDR1 and CDR2: SGHDT, YYEEEE. One entry per CDR3 protein results from TCRdb running MiXCR on the reads. Of about 740,000 distinct CDR3 sequences in the sample, 35% to 45% were seen once. The chain recombines TRBV5-6 with TRBJ2-2, with D possibly being TRBD2 (6 bases). The TCR originated in a human donor in good health (CMV status not recorded). Some clones in this sample may be carry-over from other donors' samples. Sequencing was done on a sample of PBMCs. The CDR3 loop is CASSSPSGWNTGELFF. For the CDR3, the DNA is TGTGCCAGCAGCTCCCCCAGCGGGTGGAACACCGGGGAGCTGTTTTTT.